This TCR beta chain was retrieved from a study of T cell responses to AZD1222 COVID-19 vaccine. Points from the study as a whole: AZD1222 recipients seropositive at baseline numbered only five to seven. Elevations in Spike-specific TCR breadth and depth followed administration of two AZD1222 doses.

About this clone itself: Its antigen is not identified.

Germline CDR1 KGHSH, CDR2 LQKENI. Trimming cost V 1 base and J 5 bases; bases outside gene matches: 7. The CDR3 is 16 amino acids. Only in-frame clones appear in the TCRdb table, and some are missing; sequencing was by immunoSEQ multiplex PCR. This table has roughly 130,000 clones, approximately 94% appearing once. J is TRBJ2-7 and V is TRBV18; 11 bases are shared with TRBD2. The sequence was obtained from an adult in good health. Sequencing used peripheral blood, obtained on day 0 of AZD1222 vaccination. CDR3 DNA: TGTGCCAGCTCACCACTCCCGGGACTAGCGGAACACGAGCAGTACTTC. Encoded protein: CASSPLPGLAEHEQYF.